This is a list of T cell receptor beta chains from one sample in a study of CD8+CD57+ T cells in acquired aplastic anemia. TCRdb recomputed calls from the reads with MiXCR, one row per CDR3 protein. Among hundreds of thousands of distinct CDR3 sequences listed, roughly 59% were seen once. Sample: sorted CD4+, CD8+, or CD8+CD57+ T cells (not recorded which) from PBMCs. The source is a human donor with aplastic anemia. The CDR3 runs from the conserved cysteine through the conserved F or W. Fields, in order: J gene, D gene, clone size, V gene, CDR3 DNA, CDR3 protein. The D gene is left open where the match is weak. Clone size is given for some rows only: seen once, a few or many times, or a class if the clone is expanded.

j_call: TRBJ1-1; d_call: NA; clone_size: NA; v_call: TRBV20-1; cdr3_nt: TGCAGTGCTAGGCGGCAGGACAACACTGAAGCTTTCTTT; cdr3_aa: CSARRQDNTEAFF
j_call: TRBJ2-1; d_call: TRBD1; clone_size: NA; v_call: TRBV3-1; cdr3_nt: TGTGCCAGCAGCCAAGAGTTACAGGGGGCGGGAAATGAGCAGTTCTTC; cdr3_aa: CASSQELQGAGNEQFF
j_call: TRBJ2-5; d_call: NA; clone_size: NA; v_call: TRBV15; cdr3_nt: TGTGCCACCAGCGTCCGGACGGAGCTGGGGGCCCAGTACTTC; cdr3_aa: CATSVRTELGAQYF
j_call: TRBJ2-3; d_call: NA; clone_size: NA; v_call: TRBV25-1; cdr3_nt: TGTGCCAGCACCACAGGGCGGAGAGAGTATTTT; cdr3_aa: CASTTGRREYF
j_call: TRBJ2-3; d_call: NA; clone_size: NA; v_call: TRBV9; cdr3_nt: TGTGCCAGCAGCGCCACTCAGGCTAACACAGATACGCAGTATTTT; cdr3_aa: CASSATQANTDTQYF
j_call: TRBJ1-1; d_call: NA; clone_size: NA; v_call: TRBV12-3/TRBV12-4; cdr3_nt: TGTGCCAGCGTTGGTTACGGGGGGGCGAACACTGAAGCTTTCTTT; cdr3_aa: CASVGYGGANTEAFF
j_call: TRBJ2-7; d_call: TRBD1; clone_size: NA; v_call: TRBV7-9; cdr3_nt: TGTGCCAGCAGCTTCACAGGGGTTGACGACAACTTC; cdr3_aa: CASSFTGVDDNF
j_call: TRBJ2-7; d_call: TRBD1; clone_size: few; v_call: TRBV29-1; cdr3_nt: TGCAGCGTTGAACAGGGGGTGCGAGAGCAGTACTTC; cdr3_aa: CSVEQGVREQYF
j_call: TRBJ1-3; d_call: TRBD1; clone_size: few; v_call: TRBV9; cdr3_nt: TGTGCCAGCAGCGACAGGGGGGGAAACACCATATATTTT; cdr3_aa: CASSDRGGNTIYF
j_call: TRBJ2-1; d_call: NA; clone_size: NA; v_call: TRBV20-1; cdr3_nt: TGCAGTGCTAAGGCCCAGGGTGAGCAGTTCTTC; cdr3_aa: CSAKAQGEQFF
j_call: TRBJ2-7; d_call: TRBD1; clone_size: NA; v_call: TRBV19; cdr3_nt: TGTGCCAGTAGTACGGCCCTGGGACAGGATCCCTACGAGCAGTACTTC; cdr3_aa: CASSTALGQDPYEQYF
j_call: TRBJ1-1; d_call: TRBD1; clone_size: many; v_call: TRBV2; cdr3_nt: TGTGCCAGCAGTGGACAGGGGATGGGTACTGAAGCTTTCTTT; cdr3_aa: CASSGQGMGTEAFF